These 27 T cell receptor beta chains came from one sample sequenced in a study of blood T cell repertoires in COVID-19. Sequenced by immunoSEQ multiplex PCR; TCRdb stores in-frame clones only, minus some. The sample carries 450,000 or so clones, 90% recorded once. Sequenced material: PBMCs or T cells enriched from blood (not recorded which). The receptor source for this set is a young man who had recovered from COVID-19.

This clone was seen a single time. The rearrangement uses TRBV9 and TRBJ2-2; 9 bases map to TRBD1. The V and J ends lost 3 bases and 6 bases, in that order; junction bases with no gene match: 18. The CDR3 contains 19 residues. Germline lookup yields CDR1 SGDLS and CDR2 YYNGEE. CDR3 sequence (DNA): TGTGCCAGCAGCGCCGGGACAGGGCTAGGACTAGTTACCCCCGGGGAGCTGTTTTTT. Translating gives CASSAGTGLGLVTPGELFF.

The CDR3 is CASSVGQHTDTQYF. CDR3 DNA sequence: TGTGCCAGCAGCGTGGGACAGCACACAGATACGCAGTATTTT. V usage is TRBV9 and J usage is TRBJ2-3, with 7 bases lining up with TRBD1. V was clipped by 2 bases and J by 2 bases; unmatched bases: 2. The CDR3 length is 14 residues. Germline CDR1 is SGDLS and CDR2 is YYNGEE.

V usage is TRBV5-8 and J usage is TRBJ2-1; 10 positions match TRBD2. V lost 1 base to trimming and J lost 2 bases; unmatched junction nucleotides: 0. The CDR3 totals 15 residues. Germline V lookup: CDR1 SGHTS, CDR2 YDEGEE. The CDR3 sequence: CASSLSGRAYNEQFF. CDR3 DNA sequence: TGTGCCAGCAGCTTGAGCGGGAGGGCCTACAATGAGCAGTTCTTC.

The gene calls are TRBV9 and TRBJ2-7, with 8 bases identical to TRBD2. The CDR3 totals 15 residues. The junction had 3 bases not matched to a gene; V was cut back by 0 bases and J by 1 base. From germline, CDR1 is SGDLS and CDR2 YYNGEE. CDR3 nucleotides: TGTGCCAGCAGCGTAGCTAGCGGGTTATCCTACGAGCAGTACTTC. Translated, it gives CASSVASGLSYEQYF.

CDR3 DNA sequence: TGTGCCAGCAGCTGGACCGGGACTAGCGGCTTGGTTGAGCAGTTCTTC. Its protein product is CASSWTGTSGLVEQFF. The chain is built from TRBV5-4 and TRBJ2-1, with TRBD2 matching 11 bases. Germline V lookup: CDR1 SGHNT, CDR2 YYREEE (reference sequence). V lost 3 bases and J lost 9; bases outside the gene matches: 11. CDR3 length: 16 amino acids. Filled out from reference TRBV5-4 and TRBJ2-1, the complete variable domain reads ETGVTQSPTHLIKTRGQQVTLRCSSQSGHNTVSWYQQALGQGPQFIFQYYREEENGRGNFPPRFSGLQFPNYSSELNVNALELDDSALYLCASSWTGTSGLVEQFFGPGTRLTVL.

The CDR3 DNA is TGTGCCAGTAGCTCCACACCGAACACTGAAGCTTTCTTT. Translation gives CASSSTPNTEAFF. V gene TRBV19 combines with J gene TRBJ1-1; D gene uncertain. This CDR3 contains 13 residues. The germline V gene encodes CDR1 LNHDA and CDR2 SQIVND (reference sequence). The V end was cut by 6 bases, the J end by 1 base, with 9 bases between.

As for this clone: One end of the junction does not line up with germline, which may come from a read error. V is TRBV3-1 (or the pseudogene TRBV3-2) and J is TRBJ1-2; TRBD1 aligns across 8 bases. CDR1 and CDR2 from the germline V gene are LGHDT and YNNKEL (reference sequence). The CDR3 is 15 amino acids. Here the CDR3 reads CASSQAGQGFSTKFF. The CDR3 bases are TGTGCCAGCAGCCAAGCTGGACAGGGTTTTTCTACGAAGTTTTTC.

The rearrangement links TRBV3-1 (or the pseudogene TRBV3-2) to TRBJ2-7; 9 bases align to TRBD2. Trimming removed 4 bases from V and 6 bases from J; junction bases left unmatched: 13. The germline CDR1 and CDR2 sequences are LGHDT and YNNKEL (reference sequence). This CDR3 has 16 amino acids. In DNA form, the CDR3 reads TGTGCCAGCAGCCCGACTTCTCAAGCGGGAGGAGGCGAGCAGTACTTC. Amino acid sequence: CASSPTSQAGGGEQYF.

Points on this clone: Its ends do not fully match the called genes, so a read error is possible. CDR3 region: CASSDKREIRNF. The DNA for the CDR3 is TGTGCCAGCAGTGACAAGCGGGAGATCCGGAACTTC. The chain joins TRBV28 to TRBJ2-5, with 8 positions matching TRBD2. The CDR3 loop spans 12 amino acids. Germline CDR1 MDHEN, CDR2 SYDVKM. Using reference TRBV28 and TRBJ2-5 for the parts outside the CDR3, the full variable domain is DVKVTQSSRYLVKRTGEKVFLECVQDMDHENMFWYRQDPGLGLRLIYFSYDVKMKEKGDIPEGYSVSREKKERFSLILESASTNQTSMYLCASSDKREIRNFGPGTRLLVL.

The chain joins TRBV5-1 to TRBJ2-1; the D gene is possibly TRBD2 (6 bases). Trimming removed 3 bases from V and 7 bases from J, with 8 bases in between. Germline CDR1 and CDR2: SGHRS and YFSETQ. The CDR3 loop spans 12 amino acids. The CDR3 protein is CASSSRGNEQFF. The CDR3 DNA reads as TGCGCCAGCAGCTCACGGGGGAATGAGCAGTTCTTC.

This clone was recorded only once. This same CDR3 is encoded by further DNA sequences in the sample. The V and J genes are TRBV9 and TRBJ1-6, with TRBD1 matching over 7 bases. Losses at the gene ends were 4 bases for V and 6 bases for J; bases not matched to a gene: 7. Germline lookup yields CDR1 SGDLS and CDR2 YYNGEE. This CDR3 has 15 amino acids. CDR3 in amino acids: CASSPRDRGNSPLHF. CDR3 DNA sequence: TGTGCCAGCAGCCCCCGGGACAGAGGTAATTCACCCCTCCACTTT.

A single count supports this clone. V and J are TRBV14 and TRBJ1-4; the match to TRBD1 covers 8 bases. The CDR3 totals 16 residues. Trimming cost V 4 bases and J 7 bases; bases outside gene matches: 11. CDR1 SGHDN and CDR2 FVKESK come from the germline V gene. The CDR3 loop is CASSPLGQGRSEKLFF. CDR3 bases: TGTGCCAGCAGCCCCCTCGGACAGGGCCGGAGTGAAAAACTGTTTTTT.

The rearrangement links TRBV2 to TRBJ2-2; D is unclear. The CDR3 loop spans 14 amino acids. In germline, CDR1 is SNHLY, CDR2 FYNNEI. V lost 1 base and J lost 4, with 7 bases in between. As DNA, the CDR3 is TGTGCCAGCAGTGAAGGCAGGTTCACCGGGGAGCTGTTTTTT. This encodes CASSEGRFTGELFF.

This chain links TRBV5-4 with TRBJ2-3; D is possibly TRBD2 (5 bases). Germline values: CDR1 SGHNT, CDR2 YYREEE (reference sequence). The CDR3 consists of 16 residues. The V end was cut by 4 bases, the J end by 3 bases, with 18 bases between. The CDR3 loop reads CASSQTLVRGTDTQYF. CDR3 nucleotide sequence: TGTGCCAGCAGCCAGACCCTGGTAAGAGGGACAGATACGCAGTATTTT.

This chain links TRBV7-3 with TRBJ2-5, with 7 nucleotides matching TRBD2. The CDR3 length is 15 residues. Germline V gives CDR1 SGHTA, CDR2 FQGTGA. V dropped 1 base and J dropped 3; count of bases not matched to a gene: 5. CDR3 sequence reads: CASSLNRGVEETQYF. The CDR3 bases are TGTGCCAGCAGCTTAAATCGGGGGGTAGAAGAGACCCAGTACTTC.

For the CDR3, the DNA is TGTGCCAGCAGTTTATTGCGGGTATACACAGATACGCAGTATTTT. Protein sequence: CASSLLRVYTDTQYF. The chain links TRBV28 to TRBJ2-3, with D possibly being TRBD2 (5 bases). The CDR3 has 15 amino acids. The V and J ends lost 1 base and 2 bases respectively, with 10 bases between them. Per the germline V gene, CDR1 is MDHEN and CDR2 is SYDVKM. Drawing the rest from reference TRBV28 and TRBJ2-3, the complete variable domain is DVKVTQSSRYLVKRTGEKVFLECVQDMDHENMFWYRQDPGLGLRLIYFSYDVKMKEKGDIPEGYSVSREKKERFSLILESASTNQTSMYLCASSLLRVYTDTQYFGPGTRLTVL.

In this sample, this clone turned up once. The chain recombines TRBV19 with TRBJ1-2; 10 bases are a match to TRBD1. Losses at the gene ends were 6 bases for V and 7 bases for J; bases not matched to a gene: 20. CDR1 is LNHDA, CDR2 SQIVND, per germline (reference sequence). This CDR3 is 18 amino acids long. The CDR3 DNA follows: TGTGCCAGTAGCCACCTCCAGGGGACAGGGGCCTATCTTGGTGGCTACACCTTC. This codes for CASSHLQGTGAYLGGYTF.

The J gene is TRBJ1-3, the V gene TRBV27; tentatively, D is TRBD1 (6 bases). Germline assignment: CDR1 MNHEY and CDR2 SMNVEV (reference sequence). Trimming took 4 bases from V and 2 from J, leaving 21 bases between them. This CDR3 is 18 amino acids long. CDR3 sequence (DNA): TGTGCCAGCAGTTCAGATCAGAACAGGGAATTCGCTGGAAACACCATATATTTT. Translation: CASSSDQNREFAGNTIYF.

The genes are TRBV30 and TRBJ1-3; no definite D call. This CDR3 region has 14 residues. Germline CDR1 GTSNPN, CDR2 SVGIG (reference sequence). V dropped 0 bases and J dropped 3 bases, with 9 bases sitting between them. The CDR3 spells CAWSVDSFGNTIYF. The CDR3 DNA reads TGTGCCTGGAGTGTAGATAGCTTTGGAAACACCATATATTTT.

CDR3 coding DNA: TGTGCCAGCAGGCCGACAGGGAAGGGACAGCCCCAGCATTTT. Amino acid sequence: CASRPTGKGQPQHF. The rearrangement joins TRBV28 to TRBJ1-5; TRBD1 agrees at 7 bases. The length of the CDR3 is 14 residues. V trimming: 6 bases; J trimming: 7 bases; junction bases outside the gene matches: 9. Germline CDR1 MDHEN, CDR2 SYDVKM. Supplemented by reference TRBV28 and TRBJ1-5, the full variable domain reads DVKVTQSSRYLVKRTGEKVFLECVQDMDHENMFWYRQDPGLGLRLIYFSYDVKMKEKGDIPEGYSVSREKKERFSLILESASTNQTSMYLCASRPTGKGQPQHFGDGTRLSIL.

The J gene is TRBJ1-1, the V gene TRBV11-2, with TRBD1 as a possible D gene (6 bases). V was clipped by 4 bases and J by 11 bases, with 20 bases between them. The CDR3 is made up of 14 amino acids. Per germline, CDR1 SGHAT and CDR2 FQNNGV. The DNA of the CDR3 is TGTGCCAGCAGCTCCCCGGGGGGGCGCACGGAGGCTTTCTTT. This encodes CASSSPGGRTEAFF.

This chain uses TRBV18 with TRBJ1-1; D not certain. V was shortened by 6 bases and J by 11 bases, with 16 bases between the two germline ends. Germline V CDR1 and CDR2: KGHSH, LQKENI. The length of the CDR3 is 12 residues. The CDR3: CASSPTTLEAFF. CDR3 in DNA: TGTGCCAGCTCCCCCACCACTCTGGAGGCTTTCTTT.

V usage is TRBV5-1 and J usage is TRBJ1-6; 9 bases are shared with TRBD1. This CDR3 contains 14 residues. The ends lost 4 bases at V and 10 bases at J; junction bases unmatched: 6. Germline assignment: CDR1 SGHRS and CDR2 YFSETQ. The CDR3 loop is CASSPETGGSPLHF. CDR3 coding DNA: TGCGCCAGCAGCCCTGAGACAGGGGGGTCACCCCTCCACTTT.

The CDR3 sequence is CASTLRGHQPQHF. As DNA, the CDR3 is TGTGCCAGTACCCTCAGAGGGCATCAGCCCCAGCATTTT. The chain recombines TRBV19 with TRBJ1-5, with D unclear. Trimming shortened V by 7 bases and J by 5 bases, and 12 bases separated the two germline ends. The CDR3 has 13 residues. Per germline, CDR1 LNHDA and CDR2 SQIVND (reference sequence). Together with reference TRBV19 and TRBJ1-5, the CDR3 gives the full variable domain: DGGITQSPKYLFRKEGQNVTLSCEQNLNHDAMYWYRQDPGQGLRLIYYSQIVNDFQKGDIAEGYSVSREKKESFPLTVTSAQKNPTAFYLCASTLRGHQPQHFGDGTRLSIL.

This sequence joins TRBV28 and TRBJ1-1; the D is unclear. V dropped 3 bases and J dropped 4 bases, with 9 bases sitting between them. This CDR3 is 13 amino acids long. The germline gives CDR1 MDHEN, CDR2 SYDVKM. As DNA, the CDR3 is TGTGCCAGCAGTTTTACGGCGGGCACTGAAGCTTTCTTT. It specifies CASSFTAGTEAFF.

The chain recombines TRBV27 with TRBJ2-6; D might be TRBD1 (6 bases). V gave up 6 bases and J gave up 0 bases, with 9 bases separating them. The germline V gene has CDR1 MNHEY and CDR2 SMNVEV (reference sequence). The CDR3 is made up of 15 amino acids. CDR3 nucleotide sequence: TGTGCCAGCAGGAAACAGGGCTCTGGGGCCAACGTCCTGACTTTC. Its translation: CASRKQGSGANVLTF.

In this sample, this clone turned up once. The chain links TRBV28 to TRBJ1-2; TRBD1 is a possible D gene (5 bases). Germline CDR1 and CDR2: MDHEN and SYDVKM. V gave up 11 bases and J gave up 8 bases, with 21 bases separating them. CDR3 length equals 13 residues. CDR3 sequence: CACRDYSTRGYTF. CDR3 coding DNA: TGTGCCTGCCGGGACTACTCCACCCGGGGCTACACCTTC.